The 23 T cell receptor beta chains below were found in one sample sequenced in a study of low-dose radiotherapy and immunotherapy resistance in tumors. TRAV- and TRBV-specific primers primed first-strand cDNA, covering alpha and beta chains. With a constant-region primer and a V-primer adapter, TCRs were subjected to roughly 20 PCR cycles of amplification. TCRdb reprocessed the reads via MiXCR and lists one record per CDR3 protein. The sample carries more than 6,000 distinct CDR3 sequences, about 59% recorded once. The receptors derive from a human donor with advanced metastatic prostate, ovarian, gallbladder or colorectal cancer (not recorded which). This table probably holds off-target reads from a library built for another chain.

This clonotype was found a few times. The chain links TRBV24-1 to TRBJ2-7, with D tentatively TRBD1 or TRBD2 (7 bases each). From germline, CDR1 is KGHDR and CDR2 SFDVKD. This CDR3 has 15 amino acids. Trimming pared 3 bases from V and 6 bases from J, leaving 17 bases between. In DNA, the CDR3 is TGTGCCACCAGTGATAGAGCGGGACAGAGATCCGAGCAGTACTTC. It specifies CATSDRAGQRSEQYF.

This sequence joins TRBV19 and TRBJ2-1; D might be TRBD2 (6 bases). This CDR3 spans 16 amino acids. Trimming took 3 bases from V and 7 from J, leaving 19 bases between them. The V gene's germline CDR1 is LNHDA and CDR2 SQIVND (reference sequence). DNA for the CDR3: TGTGCCAGTAGTATCCTGAGCCCTAGTGGAGGGAATGAGCAGTTCTTC. Its protein product is CASSILSPSGGNEQFF.

The chain couples TRBV5-1 to TRBJ2-7; D unresolved. The CDR3 consists of 14 residues. V gave up 2 bases and J gave up 5 bases, with 14 bases separating them. Germline CDR1 SGHRS, CDR2 YFSETQ. CDR3 residues: CASSFLDVGNEQYF. The CDR3 nucleotides read TGCGCCAGCAGCTTTCTGGACGTTGGAAACGAGCAGTACTTC.

This chain links TRBV6-2 or TRBV6-3 with TRBJ1-5, with D unresolved. This CDR3 has 14 residues. Looked up from germline, CDR1 is MNHEY and CDR2 is SVGEGT. The germline V and J ends were trimmed by 2 bases and 0 bases, with 5 bases remaining between them. CDR3 sequence (DNA): TGTGCCAGCAGTTACGCGGGTAGCAATCAGCCCCAGCATTTT. It codes for CASSYAGSNQPQHF.

This clonotype was observed a handful of times. The rearrangement joins TRBV29-1 to TRBJ1-2, with unresolved D. The CDR3 consists of 11 residues. The germline V and J ends were trimmed by 4 bases and 4 bases, with 7 bases remaining between them. Germline CDR1 SQVTM, CDR2 ANQGSEA. DNA for the CDR3: TGCAGCGTTGGAGAGACCTATGGCTACACCTTC. This gives the protein CSVGETYGYTF.

The chain has TRBV2 and TRBJ1-4; the D gene is possibly TRBD1 (6 bases). Germline loops: CDR1 SNHLY, CDR2 FYNNEI. The CDR3 length is 11 residues. The V end lost 5 bases, the J end lost 16 bases, and 14 bases lay between the germline ends. CDR3 sequence reads: CASSLLRGEFF. CDR3 in DNA: TGTGCCAGCAGTCTCCTCAGGGGCGAGTTTTTT.

This clonotype was seen just once. The V call is TRBV5-1, the J call TRBJ2-7, with D maybe TRBD2 (5 bases). The CDR3 extends over 14 amino acids. Germline-derived CDR1 and CDR2 are SGHRS and YFSETQ. Trimming removed 1 base from V and 3 bases from J, with 11 bases in between. The CDR3: CASSLFGELYEQYF. The CDR3 DNA follows: TGCGCCAGCAGCTTGTTCGGGGAACTCTACGAGCAGTACTTC. The variable domain in full, completed from reference TRBV5-1 and TRBJ2-7, reads KAGVTQTPRYLIKTRGQQVTLSCSPISGHRSVSWYQQTPGQGLQFLFEYFSETQRNKGNFPGRFSGRQFSNSRSEMNVSTLELGDSALYLCASSLFGELYEQYFGPGTRLTVT.

This chain connects TRBV11-2 to TRBJ2-5; D is perhaps TRBD2 (5 bases). Trimming left V 6 bases short and J 0 bases short, with 17 bases between. The germline gives CDR1 SGHAT, CDR2 FQNNGV. This CDR3 comprises 16 residues. The DNA for the CDR3 is TGTGCCAGCAGGTGGTCGGCGGGTTCGTACCAAGAGACCCAGTACTTC. Protein: CASRWSAGSYQETQYF.

This chain connects TRBV28 to TRBJ1-5; TRBD1 aligns across 8 bases. CDR1 MDHEN and CDR2 SYDVKM come from the germline V gene. The CDR3 contains 17 residues. V trimming: 5 bases; J trimming: 4 bases; junction bases outside the gene matches: 13. CDR3 loop: CASSGPMTGVGNQPQHF. CDR3 DNA sequence: TGTGCCAGCAGTGGCCCCATGACAGGGGTGGGGAATCAGCCCCAGCATTTT.

The chain carries TRBV13 and TRBJ1-3; D remains ambiguous. V lost 7 bases and J lost 2, with 15 bases in between. Per the germline V gene, CDR1 is PRHDT and CDR2 is FYEKMQ (reference sequence). The CDR3 loop spans 15 amino acids. The CDR3 loop reads CASNPLGAPGNTIYF. The CDR3 DNA reads TGTGCCAGCAATCCCCTGGGTGCGCCTGGAAACACCATATATTTT.

In DNA form, the CDR3 reads TGTGCCAGCAGAGATGGGATTAGGAGAAACACTGAAGCTTTCTTT. As protein: CASRDGIRRNTEAFF. V usage is TRBV6-8 and J usage is TRBJ1-1; D not certain. Germline CDR1 reads MNHGY; CDR2 reads SAAAGT. This CDR3 has 15 residues. Deletions cut 6 bases from V and 2 bases from J, with 16 bases between.

This clonotype appeared a few times. The rearrangement uses TRBV9 and TRBJ2-1, with 9 bases lining up with TRBD2. The trim removed 0 bases at V and 7 bases at J, leaving 5 bases unmatched. The CDR3 spans 15 residues. The germline V gene has CDR1 SGDLS and CDR2 YYNGEE. In nucleotides, the CDR3 is TGTGCCAGCAGCGTAGAAGCTAGCGGGGCGAATGAGCAGTTCTTC. It specifies CASSVEASGANEQFF.

This sequence joins TRBV19 and TRBJ1-1; D is undetermined. V was pared by 7 bases and J by 7 bases, with 16 bases between. Germline CDR1 reads LNHDA; CDR2 reads SQIVND (reference sequence). This CDR3 has 13 residues. The CDR3 here is CASTLLPAGEAFF. The CDR3 DNA reads as TGTGCCAGTACCCTCCTTCCGGCCGGTGAAGCTTTCTTT.

The gene calls are TRBV24-1 and TRBJ2-2, with TRBD2 matching over 12 bases. The CDR3 loop spans 15 amino acids. CDR1 is KGHDR and CDR2 is SFDVKD in the germline V gene. The V and J ends lost 11 bases and 8 bases, in that order; junction bases with no gene match: 11. For the CDR3, the DNA is TGTGCCAGCAGCCTAGGGACTAGCGGGCGTGGGGAGCTGTTTTTT. This sequence encodes CASSLGTSGRGELFF.

The chain combines TRBV10-3 with TRBJ2-7, with D tentatively TRBD1 (6 bases). Trimming pared 10 bases from V and 6 bases from J, leaving 22 bases between. The CDR3 is made up of 14 amino acids. CDR1 is ENHRY and CDR2 is SYGVKD in the germline V gene. The CDR3 region is CATTAGVRGSEQYF. CDR3 coding DNA: TGTGCCACGACCGCCGGCGTGAGGGGGTCCGAGCAGTACTTC.

The chain is built from TRBV7-2 and TRBJ1-3; tentative D call: TRBD1 (6 bases). V lost 9 bases, J lost 14 bases, and 20 bases lay in between. Germline values: CDR1 SGHTA, CDR2 FQGNSA. CDR3 length: 12 residues. The CDR3 bases are TGTGCCAGTAGGGACACTTGGGGGGGTTTATATTTT. This encodes CASRDTWGGLYF.

The V call is TRBV5-6, the J call TRBJ1-1; 8 nucleotides align to TRBD1. The J segment lost 7 bases and the V segment lost 4 bases, leaving 12 bases of the junction unmatched. The CDR3 runs to 15 residues. The germline CDR1 and CDR2 sequences are SGHDT and YYEEEE. For the CDR3, the DNA is TGTGCCAGCAGCCCGGGGACAGGCACGGGGCTTGAAGCTTTCTTT. Translated, it gives CASSPGTGTGLEAFF.

The V gene is TRBV5-1, the J gene TRBJ1-3, with D hard to call. This CDR3 is built from 11 residues. Trimming took off 0 bases at V and 8 bases at J, with 3 bases between the two ends. Germline V gives CDR1 SGHRS, CDR2 YFSETQ. The CDR3 DNA reads TGCGCCAGCAGCTTGGAGGACACCATATATTTT. The encoded protein is CASSLEDTIYF. Variable domain in full (rest from reference TRBV5-1 and TRBJ1-3): KAGVTQTPRYLIKTRGQQVTLSCSPISGHRSVSWYQQTPGQGLQFLFEYFSETQRNKGNFPGRFSGRQFSNSRSEMNVSTLELGDSALYLCASSLEDTIYFGEGSWLTVV.

The chain employs TRBV21-1 and TRBJ2-3; the DNA was not used to check the table's D call, TRBD1. TRBV21-1 is given as a pseudogene. There are 13 residues in the CDR3. CDR3 DNA: TGTGCCAGCAGCCCCAGCCGGGGCGATACGCAGTATTTT. It yields the protein CASSPSRGDTQYF.

The J gene is TRBJ1-1, the V gene TRBV28; D unresolved. The CDR3 spans 14 residues. The ends were cut back, 5 bases at V and 1 base at J, with 11 bases in the middle. The V gene's germline CDR1 is MDHEN and CDR2 SYDVKM. The CDR3 loop is CASSIQIKNTEAFF. The CDR3 DNA sequence: TGTGCCAGCAGTATACAGATAAAGAACACTGAAGCTTTCTTT.

The chain carries TRBV4-1 and TRBJ2-6; no firm D call. This CDR3 has 17 residues. From germline, CDR1 is MGHRA and CDR2 YSYEKL. Between the trimmed V and J ends, which lost 0 bases and 2 bases, there was a span of 11 bases. CDR3 nucleotide sequence: TGCGCCAGCAGCCAAGATAGGGCTAGGGCTGGGGCCAACGTCCTGACTTTC. Amino acid sequence: CASSQDRARAGANVLTF.

The V and J genes are TRBV28 and TRBJ1-6; D perhaps matches TRBD1 (6 bases). With 11 bases removed from V and 5 bases from J, the gap between germline ends came to 13 bases. This CDR3 is built from 13 residues. Germline CDR1 is MDHEN and CDR2 is SYDVKM. The CDR3 here is CAGGQTNNSPLHF. CDR3 nucleotide sequence: TGTGCCGGAGGACAGACTAATAATTCACCCCTCCACTTT.

This clonotype was detected a few times. The chain uses TRBV28 and TRBJ1-1, with D possibly being TRBD1 (5 bases). CDR3 length: 15 amino acids. Germline lookup yields CDR1 MDHEN and CDR2 SYDVKM. V was pared by 10 bases and J by 3 bases, with 21 bases between. For the CDR3, the DNA is TGTGCCACCTCTTGGGTAGACCCAGGGTACACTGAAGCTTTCTTT. It translates to CATSWVDPGYTEAFF.